The present T cell receptor beta chain was sequenced within a study of blood T cell repertoires in COVID-19 (dated by TCRdb to the early 2020s). With regard to the full study: Samples from collaborators originated in the United States, Italy and Spain and spanned both the acute and convalescent phases of COVID-19. The prospective study material was composed of cDNA or gDNA derived from T cells, B-cell-depleted T cells, or PBMCs. The dataset comprised deeply sampled blood TCRbeta repertoires from subjects exposed to, actively infected with, or recovered from COVID-19. The repertoires were made available in a free public database intended to serve as a resource for research on the immune response to SARS-CoV-2. Samples came from the ongoing ImmuneRACE study (first 160 participants) plus 1,254 subjects from 6 global collaborators. Nearly every sample came with metadata listing a de-identified subject ID, COVID-19 status, age in years and sex. HLA class I and class II types, where available, came from metadata supplied by the sample provider rather than from assay-based typing. The paper as a whole reports these results and caveats: Clinical and demographic metadata were provided uncurated, with the amount varying by source and participant.

TCRbeta CDR3 regions were amplified from genomic DNA by means of the immunoSEQ Assay, a bias-controlled multiplex PCR. On the study's bioinformatics: Within the assay, amplification of reference gene primers was used to estimate how many nucleated cells each sample contained. To quantify the absolute abundance of each unique TCRbeta CDR3 rearrangement, sequence reads were collapsed and filtered. For each sample, productive Simpson clonality was calculated by taking the square root of Simpson's diversity index across productive rearrangements. TCRdb provides this immuneACCESS table in a form limited to in-frame rearrangements. Some clones are lacking; in checked studies, under half of them reflect an unresolved V gene, and why the rest are absent is not known. From that table come the V and J calls and clone size; the DNA was used to work out D and trimming. The sample records 100,000 or so clones, approximately 80% of which are singletons. Of the sample, roughly 9.4% is held by the ten largest clones.

CDR1 SGHAT and CDR2 FQNNGV were looked up in the germline V gene. Germline trimming: 0 bases from V, 7 bases from J; junction bases outside gene matches: 7. From its cysteine to its phenylalanine, the CDR3 spans 16 amino acids. Of all the DNA, just the CDR3 is kept, 48 bases in frame from base 1. Each collaborating institution followed its own protocols to collect whole blood in K2EDTA tubes. For TCRbeta analysis, collaborators shipped samples as frozen whole blood, isolated PBMCs, or DNA extracted from either of those sample types. On this clone itself: Its cognate antigen has yet to be identified. No base-level quality is on record; no much larger clone is a single base apart.

This TCR derives from a woman between 65 and 79 years old with acute or convalescent COVID-19. The sequencing sample was made of peripheral blood. Recombination connected TRBV11-2 to TRBJ2-7; TRBD1 agrees with 12 junctional bases. This receptor carries the CDR3 CASSLEVWDRGREQYF. The nucleotide sequence is given as TGTGCCAGCAGCTTAGAAGTTTGGGACAGGGGGCGGGAGCAGTACTTC. The CDR3 plus the reference TRBV11-2 and TRBJ2-7 genes for the other parts give the full variable domain: EAGVAQSPRYKIIEKRQSVAFWCNPISGHATLYWYQQILGQGPKLLIQFQNNGVVDDSQLPKDRFSAERLKGVDSTLKIQPAKLEDSAVYLCASSLEVWDRGREQYFGPGTRLTVT.